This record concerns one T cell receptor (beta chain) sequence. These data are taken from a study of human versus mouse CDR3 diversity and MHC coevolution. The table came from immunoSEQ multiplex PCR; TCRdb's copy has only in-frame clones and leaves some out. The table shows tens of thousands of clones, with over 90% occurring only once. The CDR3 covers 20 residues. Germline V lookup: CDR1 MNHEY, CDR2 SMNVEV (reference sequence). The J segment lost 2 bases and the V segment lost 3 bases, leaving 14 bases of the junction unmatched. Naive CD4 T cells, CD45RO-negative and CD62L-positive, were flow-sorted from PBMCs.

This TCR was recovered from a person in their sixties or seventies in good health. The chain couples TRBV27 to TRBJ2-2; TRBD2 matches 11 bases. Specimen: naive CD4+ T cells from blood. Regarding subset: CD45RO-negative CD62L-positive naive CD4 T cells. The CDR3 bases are TGTGCCAGCAGTTTTCGAAGGGACACTCTAGCGGGAGGAAACACCGGGGAGCTGTTTTTT. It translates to CASSFRRDTLAGGNTGELFF.